The 30 T cell receptor beta chains listed next were all sequenced from one sample in a study of beta chain features in type 1 diabetes. Expressed TCRB transcripts got sequenced, as all isolated RNA was reverse transcribed. Sequencing was performed with immunoSEQ multiplex PCR; in TCRdb, only in-frame clones are kept and a portion is missing. The data hold nearly 250,000 clones, with about 70% observed a single time. The sample was naive CD4+ T cells from blood. The receptors here all came from a man aged 25-40 years in good health.

CDR3 in DNA: TGCAGCGTGCAGACAGGCGACTACGAGCAGTACTTC. Translated, it gives CSVQTGDYEQYF. This chain joins TRBV29-1 and TRBJ2-7, with D possibly being TRBD1 (6 bases). The V and J ends lost 6 bases and 3 bases respectively, with 12 bases between them. This CDR3 comprises 12 residues. CDR1 is SQVTM and CDR2 is ANQGSEA in the germline V gene.

This rearrangement joins TRBV9 to TRBJ2-7; tentatively, D is TRBD1 or TRBD2 (5 bases each). The CDR3 spans 16 residues. CDR1 SGDLS and CDR2 YYNGEE come from the germline V gene. The V gene lost 1 base and the J gene lost 2 bases, with 16 bases spanning the gap. CDR3 loop: CASSVSGASPTYEQYF. The CDR3 coding sequence is TGTGCCAGCAGCGTATCCGGGGCCAGCCCGACCTACGAGCAGTACTTC.

This clone is a singleton in its sample. The V and J genes are TRBV29-1 and TRBJ2-2, with D possibly being TRBD1 (5 bases). Germline V lookup: CDR1 SQVTM, CDR2 ANQGSEA. Trimming cost V 7 bases and J 7 bases, with 10 bases left between them. CDR3 length equals 11 residues. The CDR3 nucleotides read TGCAGCGCCACAGGCCACGGGGAGCTGTTTTTT. Translated, it gives CSATGHGELFF.

The rearrangement joins TRBV18 to TRBJ1-5; perhaps TRBD1 as D (6 bases). V lost 2 bases, J lost 7 bases, and 12 bases lay in between. Germline V gives CDR1 KGHSH, CDR2 LQKENI. There are 14 residues in the CDR3. CDR3 region: CASSPWEQGQPQHF. The CDR3 nucleotides read TGTGCCAGCTCACCATGGGAACAGGGACAGCCCCAGCATTTT.

This clone was observed a few times. Sequence at one end of the junction differs from germline and may be a read error. This chain connects TRBV9 to TRBJ2-3; D is undetermined. Germline V CDR1 and CDR2: SGDLS, YYNGEE. This CDR3 region has 16 residues. The CDR3 loop is CARSVAGAIGQDTQYF. The CDR3 DNA reads TGTGCCCGCAGCGTAGCAGGAGCGATTGGTCAAGATACGCAGTATTTT.

This clone was found a few times. Additional DNA sequences in this sample encode the identical CDR3. This rearrangement joins TRBV30 to TRBJ2-1; TRBD1 aligns across 9 bases. V dropped 3 bases and J dropped 0; count of bases not matched to a gene: 3. Germline-derived CDR1 and CDR2 are GTSNPN and SVGIG (reference sequence). This CDR3 has 15 amino acids. CDR3 nucleotides: TGTGCCTGGAGCGAGGGACAGGGCTCCTACAATGAGCAGTTCTTC. Translated: CAWSEGQGSYNEQFF.

The V call is TRBV5-1, the J call TRBJ1-1, with unresolved D. CDR3 length: 15 residues. Germline-derived CDR1 and CDR2 are SGHRS and YFSETQ. Trimming removed 0 bases at V and 0 bases at J, with 9 bases between. The CDR3 spells CASSLAGQVNTEAFF. The CDR3 DNA is TGCGCCAGCAGCTTGGCCGGGCAGGTGAACACTGAAGCTTTCTTT.

The J gene is TRBJ2-2, the V gene TRBV29-1; 11 bases are a match to TRBD2. V was pared by 6 bases and J by 0 bases, with 0 bases of the junction left unmatched. The length of the CDR3 is 14 residues. From germline, CDR1 is SQVTM and CDR2 ANQGSEA. The CDR3 nucleotides are TGCAGCGTGACTAGCGGGACGAACACCGGGGAGCTGTTTTTT. Translated, it gives CSVTSGTNTGELFF.

The rearrangement links TRBV7-2 to TRBJ2-1; 9 nucleotides agree with TRBD1. With V trimmed by 5 bases and J by 12 bases, 5 bases remained unmatched. Germline CDR1 reads SGHTA; CDR2 reads FQGNSA. This CDR3 spans 12 amino acids. The CDR3 DNA is TGTGCCAGCAGCGGGGGGACAGGGATGCAGTTCTTC. It yields the protein CASSGGTGMQFF.

V is TRBV5-6 and J is TRBJ2-7; D gene ambiguous. With 2 bases removed from V and 6 bases from J, the gap between germline ends came to 9 bases. CDR3 length: 12 amino acids. The germline V gene encodes CDR1 SGHDT and CDR2 YYEEEE. DNA for the CDR3: TGTGCCAGCAGCTTAAACAGAGGCGAGCAGTACTTC. Residues: CASSLNRGEQYF.

The genes are TRBV30 and TRBJ2-3; 9 bases are a match to TRBD1. V shed 3 bases and J 4 bases; nucleotides not matched to a gene: 5. The CDR3 loop spans 14 amino acids. CDR1 and CDR2 from the germline V gene are GTSNPN and SVGIG (reference sequence). CDR3 DNA sequence: TGTGCCTGGAGCACAGGGGGCAGGCCAGATACGCAGTATTTT. Translated, it gives CAWSTGGRPDTQYF.

This clone was seen only a few times. This chain uses TRBV30 with TRBJ1-5; a weak D match, TRBD1 (5 bases). The germline CDR1 and CDR2 sequences are GTSNPN and SVGIG (reference sequence). V was shortened by 7 bases and J by 2 bases, with 15 bases between the two germline ends. The CDR3 is made up of 14 amino acids. This CDR3 reads CASTEGQGNQPQHF. In DNA form, the CDR3 reads TGTGCCTCTACGGAGGGGCAGGGCAATCAGCCCCAGCATTTT. Variable domain in full (rest from reference TRBV30 and TRBJ1-5): SQTIHQWPATLVQPVGSPLSLECTVEGTSNPNLYWYRQAAGRGLQLLFYSVGIGQISSEVPQNLSASRPQDRQFILSSKKLLLSDSGFYLCASTEGQGNQPQHFGDGTRLSIL.

This chain connects TRBV30 to TRBJ2-3; no definite D call. The germline V gene encodes CDR1 GTSNPN and CDR2 SVGIG (reference sequence). This CDR3 region has 14 residues. V was shortened by 0 bases and J by 0 bases, with 7 bases between the two germline ends. CDR3 region: CAWSVMTSTDTQYF. CDR3 bases: TGTGCCTGGAGTGTAATGACTAGCACAGATACGCAGTATTTT.

The chain carries TRBV7-9 and TRBJ2-3; 9 bases match TRBD2. Germline CDR1 is SEHNR and CDR2 is FQNEAQ (reference sequence). The V segment lost 6 bases and the J segment 4 bases; nucleotides outside the gene matches: 5. The CDR3 extends over 14 amino acids. This CDR3 reads CASRYSGRSDTQYF. CDR3 in DNA: TGTGCCAGCAGATATAGCGGGAGATCAGATACGCAGTATTTT.

The chain carries TRBV7-9 and TRBJ1-6, with no clear D. From germline, CDR1 is SEHNR and CDR2 FQNEAQ (reference sequence). Deletions cut 3 bases from V and 10 bases from J, with 10 bases between. This CDR3 region has 13 residues. The CDR3 reads CASSLGMESPLHF. The CDR3 DNA follows: TGTGCCAGCAGCTTGGGTATGGAGTCACCCCTCCACTTT.

The V call is TRBV29-1, the J call TRBJ2-1, with 7 bases identical to TRBD2. V trimming: 3 bases; J trimming: 1 base; junction bases outside the gene matches: 9. CDR3 size: 16 residues. Germline V CDR1 and CDR2: SQVTM, ANQGSEA. CDR3 amino acids: CSVEGGRESSYNEQFF. CDR3 DNA: TGCAGCGTTGAGGGCGGGCGGGAGAGTTCCTACAATGAGCAGTTCTTC.

The chain recombines TRBV5-4 with TRBJ2-5; no definite D call. Germline CDR1 and CDR2: SGHNT and YYREEE (reference sequence). The germline V and J ends were trimmed by 3 bases and 1 base, with 7 bases remaining between them. The CDR3 consists of 13 residues. CDR3 amino acids: CASSSDGQETQYF. The CDR3 region has the DNA TGTGCCAGCAGCTCCGACGGCCAAGAGACCCAGTACTTC. Filled out from reference TRBV5-4 and TRBJ2-5, the complete variable domain reads ETGVTQSPTHLIKTRGQQVTLRCSSQSGHNTVSWYQQALGQGPQFIFQYYREEENGRGNFPPRFSGLQFPNYSSELNVNALELDDSALYLCASSSDGQETQYFGPGTRLLVL.

There are a few counts of this clone. The chain recombines TRBV7-6 with TRBJ2-7; 7 nucleotides match TRBD1. Germline V gives CDR1 SGHVS, CDR2 FNYEAQ. The V and J ends lost 5 bases and 2 bases, in that order; junction bases with no gene match: 6. This CDR3 region has 14 residues. The CDR3 protein is CASSIGQAPYEQYF. For the CDR3, the DNA is TGTGCCAGCAGCATAGGACAGGCTCCCTACGAGCAGTACTTC.

The chain links TRBV5-1 to TRBJ1-1; D call uncertain. Germline assignment: CDR1 SGHRS and CDR2 YFSETQ. The CDR3 extends over 9 amino acids. V gave up 7 bases and J gave up 5 bases, with 3 bases separating them. CDR3 in amino acids: CASGTEAFF. CDR3 coding DNA: TGCGCCAGCGGTACTGAAGCTTTCTTT.

V usage is TRBV19 and J usage is TRBJ2-4; the match to TRBD2 covers 8 bases. CDR1 and CDR2 (germline): LNHDA, SQIVND (reference sequence). The length of the CDR3 is 15 residues. The V and J ends lost 6 bases and 0 bases, in that order; junction bases with no gene match: 4. CDR3 protein: CASSGRALAKNIQYF. DNA for the CDR3: TGTGCCAGTAGCGGGAGGGCTTTAGCCAAAAACATTCAGTACTTC.

The chain employs TRBV2 and TRBJ1-5; 12 nucleotides align to TRBD1. Germline lookup yields CDR1 SNHLY and CDR2 FYNNEI. This CDR3 is 14 amino acids long. V gave up 7 bases and J gave up 6 bases; unmatched junction bases: 4. The CDR3 reads CASNGDRGLQPQHF. The CDR3 nucleotides are TGTGCCAGCAATGGGGACAGGGGGCTTCAGCCCCAGCATTTT.

The chain carries TRBV5-1 and TRBJ2-5, with 11 bases aligning to TRBD1. This CDR3 has 16 amino acids. Germline V gene data show CDR1 as SGHRS and CDR2 as YFSETQ. The J segment lost 4 bases and the V segment lost 6 bases, leaving 11 bases of the junction unmatched. The CDR3: CASKLLGQGAGETQYF. The CDR3 bases are TGCGCCAGCAAACTACTCGGACAGGGGGCCGGAGAGACCCAGTACTTC.

This clone has just one count. This rearrangement joins TRBV5-1 to TRBJ2-5; 8 bases are shared with TRBD1. This CDR3 is built from 13 residues. CDR1 is SGHRS, CDR2 YFSETQ, per germline. V lost 6 bases and J lost 2; bases outside the gene matches: 3. The CDR3, as DNA: TGCGCCAGCACCCGGACAGGGCAAGAGACCCAGTACTTC. Protein: CASTRTGQETQYF. Using reference TRBV5-1 and TRBJ2-5 for the parts outside the CDR3, the full variable domain is KAGVTQTPRYLIKTRGQQVTLSCSPISGHRSVSWYQQTPGQGLQFLFEYFSETQRNKGNFPGRFSGRQFSNSRSEMNVSTLELGDSALYLCASTRTGQETQYFGPGTRLLVL.

The V gene is TRBV30, the J gene TRBJ2-6; D unresolved. With 7 bases removed from V and 0 bases from J, the gap between germline ends came to 7 bases. Germline V gene data show CDR1 as GTSNPN and CDR2 as SVGIG (reference sequence). CDR3 length: 13 amino acids. The CDR3 here is CASLSSGANVLTF. For the CDR3, the DNA is TGTGCCTCCTTGTCCTCTGGGGCCAACGTCCTGACTTTC.

V usage is TRBV9 and J usage is TRBJ2-5; 11 positions match TRBD2. From germline, CDR1 is SGDLS and CDR2 YYNGEE. J was trimmed by 2 bases and V by 0 bases; bases with no gene match: 3. The CDR3 has 16 amino acids. The CDR3: CASSVGLAGIQETQYF. CDR3 coding DNA: TGTGCCAGCAGCGTAGGACTAGCGGGGATACAAGAGACCCAGTACTTC.

The CDR3 nucleotides are TGTGCCTGGAGTGTACGAGACTCCCGGTATTTT. Protein product: CAWSVRDSRYF. The chain combines TRBV30 with TRBJ2-3; the D is unclear. CDR3 length equals 11 residues. Trimming left V 0 bases short and J 14 bases short, with 12 bases between. The germline gives CDR1 GTSNPN, CDR2 SVGIG (reference sequence).

This clone has just one count. This chain connects TRBV25-1 to TRBJ2-5; D gene unclear. V shed 7 bases and J shed 4 bases, with 7 bases lying between them. CDR1 and CDR2 (germline): MGHDK, SYGVNS. The CDR3 has 11 amino acids. Written as DNA, the CDR3 is TGTGCCAGCACTCAACGAGAGACCCAGTACTTC. Translated, it gives CASTQRETQYF.

This clone has a single count. The chain employs TRBV7-9 and TRBJ2-3, with 8 bases fitting TRBD1. This CDR3 is built from 16 residues. Germline CDR1 is SEHNR and CDR2 is FQNEAQ (reference sequence). Unmatched junction bases numbered 7, after V lost 4 bases and J lost 1 base. As DNA, the CDR3 is TGTGCCAGCAGCTACGACAGGGGCCAAGGCACAGATACGCAGTATTTT. Translated: CASSYDRGQGTDTQYF.

This chain uses TRBV30 with TRBJ1-6; D is undetermined. Germline V gene lookup returns CDR1 GTSNPN and CDR2 SVGIG (reference sequence). This CDR3 contains 12 residues. The V end lost 4 bases, the J end lost 11 bases, and 12 bases lay between the germline ends. The CDR3 region is CAWKIYPAPLHF. DNA of the CDR3: TGTGCCTGGAAGATCTATCCGGCACCCCTCCACTTT.

The chain is built from TRBV7-2 and TRBJ2-3, with D hard to call. Looked up from germline, CDR1 is SGHTA and CDR2 is FQGNSA. The CDR3 length is 14 residues. V was cut by 0 bases and J by 2 bases, with 6 bases left in between. The CDR3 reads CASSLAGITDTQYF. The CDR3 DNA reads as TGTGCCAGCAGCTTAGCGGGGATCACAGATACGCAGTATTTT.